These 4 T cell receptor beta chains share one sample of origin, sequenced in a study of CD8+ T cells in alopecia areata listed by TCRdb under 2018. Receptors were amplified or captured by the immunoSEQ multiplex PCR assay. RNA was extracted from all samples and reverse transcribed into cDNA as template for TCR sequencing. TCRdb obtained this table from immuneACCESS and retained in-frame rearrangements with V and J assigned. These tables miss some clones; where compared with another copy, unresolved V genes account for less than half of the shortfall, and the remainder is unexplained. Within this sample are 170,000 or so clones, with about 71% of them counted one time only. In total, the top ten clones hold approximately 0.9% of the sample. This specimen's time point label, per the study, means: about 4 weeks on oral tofacitinib. This specimen's treatment or condition label, interpreted: oral pan-JAK inhibitor, 5-10 mg twice daily.

The source material was CD4+ T cells sorted from blood, sampled at week 4, from a patient treated with tofacitinib. All receptors come from a human donor with alopecia areata.

The chain combines TRBV7-3 with TRBJ2-3; D gene ambiguous. Deletions cut 5 bases from V and 2 bases from J, with 8 bases between. This CDR3 is 13 amino acids long. Per germline, CDR1 SGHTA and CDR2 FQGTGA. The CDR3 nucleotides are TGTGCCAGCAGCCCATCCTTCACAGATACGCAGTATTTT. Translating gives CASSPSFTDTQYF.

The table lists this clone with a count of one. The rearrangement joins TRBV29-1 to TRBJ2-3; TRBD2 matches 9 bases. CDR3 length: 12 residues. V trimming: 7 bases; J trimming: 4 bases; junction bases outside the gene matches: 3. Germline V gene lookup returns CDR1 SQVTM and CDR2 ANQGSEA. CDR3 amino acids: CSERLAADTQYF. The CDR3 nucleotides are TGCAGCGAACGACTAGCGGCAGATACGCAGTATTTT.

The J gene is TRBJ2-7, the V gene TRBV7-2, with 9 bases matching TRBD1. J lost 2 bases, V lost 5 bases, and 4 bases had no gene match. The length of the CDR3 is 14 residues. Looked up from germline, CDR1 is SGHTA and CDR2 is FQGNSA. CDR3 loop: CASSPNRGPYEQYF. DNA of the CDR3: TGTGCCAGCAGCCCGAACAGGGGGCCCTACGAGCAGTACTTC.

This clone occurred a few times. This chain connects TRBV5-1 to TRBJ2-6, with D hard to call. Germline V gene lookup returns CDR1 SGHRS and CDR2 YFSETQ. The CDR3 is made up of 15 amino acids. V was clipped by 4 bases and J by 2 bases, with 10 bases between them. CDR3 sequence reads: CASSEFGPGANVLTF. In DNA form, the CDR3 reads TGCGCCAGCAGCGAATTCGGGCCTGGGGCCAACGTCCTGACTTTC.